Sequencing of this T cell receptor beta chain was carried out in a study of vaccination effects on CD4 cells after COVID-19. Turning to the study itself: Both early and late time points after vaccination provided samples from three convalescent patients. A density of about 2.2 million PBMC per well was used; these cells were cultured with around 11 IU/ml IL-2 and approximately 10 ug/ml peptides.

V was cut by 6 bases and J by 6 bases, with 18 bases left in between. Looked up from germline, CDR1 is LNHDA and CDR2 is SQIVND (reference sequence). There are 14 residues in the CDR3. With 10 days of culture completed, CD4+ T cells were isolated. SARS-CoV-2 infection was confirmed by PCR in the person between March and December 2020. Participants completed two doses of the BNT162b2 or mRNA-1273 vaccine. A note on this clone: Its antigen is not known.

Assay used: immunoSEQ multiplex PCR; TCRdb lists only in-frame clones, some missing. This repertoire shows about 34,000 clones, around 72% found once; its top ten account for around 6.6%. Material: CD4+ T cells from PBMCs cultured without peptide, obtained after COVID-19 vaccination. The origin of this receptor is a human donor who had a prior SARS-CoV-2 infection. The chain has TRBV19 and TRBJ2-7; TRBD2 is a possible D gene (7 bases). The CDR3 DNA reads as TGTGCCAGTAGCAAAAGGCGGGGGCAAGGCGAGCAGTACTTC. Protein product: CASSKRRGQGEQYF.